This TCR beta chain was obtained from a study of metastatic and nonmetastatic thyroid tumors. For the study at large: Repertoires from malignant and benign thyroid patients were compared across blood and tumor or nodule tissue. Whole-study findings and limits: Malignant thyroid tumors reportedly exceeded benign nodules significantly in TCR beta diversity, with the difference appearing in blood and tumor.

This CDR3 comprises 14 residues. Trimming cost V 3 bases and J 7 bases; bases outside gene matches: 7. The germline V gene encodes CDR1 SGDLS and CDR2 YYNGEE. As handled by the study authors: The study took CDR3 differences across clinicopathological groups and made a distant-metastasis classifier for papillary thyroid cancer from them. TCRdb re-called the PCR reads via MiXCR. TCRdb, not the original authors, processed these V and J calls. Here the sample spans 29,000 or so clones, more than 3.5% being singletons. Ten or more counts support this clone. Its antigen is undetermined. Thyroid surgery took place with no prior treatment in any patient.

The clonotype originates from a female donor with papillary thyroid cancer or a benign thyroid nodule (not recorded which). Some clones in this sample may be carry-over from other donors' samples. The J gene is TRBJ2-1, the V gene TRBV9, with TRBD2 identical over 7 bases. The sequenced sample was blood. DNA for the CDR3: TGTGCCAGCAGCGCGTTGCGGGAGACGAATGAGCAGTTCTTC. This gives the protein CASSALRETNEQFF. The variable domain in full, completed from reference TRBV9 and TRBJ2-1, reads DSGVTQTPKHLITATGQRVTLRCSPRSGDLSVYWYQQSLDQGLQFLIQYYNGEERAKGNILERFSAQQFPDLHSELNLSSLELGDSALYFCASSALRETNEQFFGPGTRLTVL.